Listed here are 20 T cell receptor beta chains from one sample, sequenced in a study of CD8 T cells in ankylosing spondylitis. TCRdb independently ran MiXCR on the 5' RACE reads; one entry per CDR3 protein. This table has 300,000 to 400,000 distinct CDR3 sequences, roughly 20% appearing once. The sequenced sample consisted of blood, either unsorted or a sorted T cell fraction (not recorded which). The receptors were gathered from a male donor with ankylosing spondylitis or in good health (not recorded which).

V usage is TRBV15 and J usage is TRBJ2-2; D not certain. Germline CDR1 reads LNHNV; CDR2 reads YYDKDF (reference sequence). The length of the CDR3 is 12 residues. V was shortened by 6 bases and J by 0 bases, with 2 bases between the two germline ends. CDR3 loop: CATRTNTGELFF. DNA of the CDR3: TGTGCCACCAGGACGAACACCGGGGAGCTGTTTTTT.

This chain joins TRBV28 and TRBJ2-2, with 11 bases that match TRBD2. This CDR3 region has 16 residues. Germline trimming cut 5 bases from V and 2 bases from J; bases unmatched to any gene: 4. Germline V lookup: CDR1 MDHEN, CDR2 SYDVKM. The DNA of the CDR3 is TGTGCCAGCAGTCTAACTAGCGGGGGTAACACCGGGGAGCTGTTTTTT. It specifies CASSLTSGGNTGELFF.

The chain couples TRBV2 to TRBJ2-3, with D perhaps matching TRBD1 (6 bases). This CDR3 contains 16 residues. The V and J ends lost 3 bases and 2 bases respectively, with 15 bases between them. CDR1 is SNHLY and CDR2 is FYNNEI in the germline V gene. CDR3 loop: CASSDGDIPHTDTQYF. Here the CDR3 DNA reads TGTGCCAGCAGTGACGGGGACATACCCCACACAGATACGCAGTATTTT.

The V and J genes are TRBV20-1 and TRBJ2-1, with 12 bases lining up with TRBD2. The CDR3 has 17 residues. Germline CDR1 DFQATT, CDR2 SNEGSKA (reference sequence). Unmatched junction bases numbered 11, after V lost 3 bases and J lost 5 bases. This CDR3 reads CSARTFLAGGTDNEQFF. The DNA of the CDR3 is TGCAGTGCTAGGACTTTTCTAGCGGGGGGGACAGACAATGAGCAGTTCTTC.

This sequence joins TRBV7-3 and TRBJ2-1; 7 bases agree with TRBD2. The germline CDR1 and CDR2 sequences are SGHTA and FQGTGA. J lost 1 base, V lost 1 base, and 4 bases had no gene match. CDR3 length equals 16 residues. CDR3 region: CASSLMGGGSYNEQFF. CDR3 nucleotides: TGTGCCAGCAGCTTAATGGGCGGGGGTTCCTACAATGAGCAGTTCTTC.

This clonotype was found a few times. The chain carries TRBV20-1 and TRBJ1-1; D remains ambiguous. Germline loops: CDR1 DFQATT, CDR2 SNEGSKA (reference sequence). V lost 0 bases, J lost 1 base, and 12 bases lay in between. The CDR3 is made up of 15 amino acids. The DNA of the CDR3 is TGCAGTGCTAGAGATTTTGCAAGGGCGAACACTGAAGCTTTCTTT. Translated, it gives CSARDFARANTEAFF.

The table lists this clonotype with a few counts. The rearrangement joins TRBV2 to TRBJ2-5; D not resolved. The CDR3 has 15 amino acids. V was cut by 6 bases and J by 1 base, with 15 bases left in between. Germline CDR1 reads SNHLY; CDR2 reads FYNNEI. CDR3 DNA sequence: TGTGCCAGCAGGCGTCAATCCGGGCTCCAAGAGACCCAGTACTTC. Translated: CASRRQSGLQETQYF.

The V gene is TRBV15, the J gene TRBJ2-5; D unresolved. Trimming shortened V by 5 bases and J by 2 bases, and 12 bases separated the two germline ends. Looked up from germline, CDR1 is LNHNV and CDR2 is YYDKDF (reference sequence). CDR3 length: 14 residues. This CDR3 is CATSVREAQETQYF. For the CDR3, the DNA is TGTGCCACCAGCGTTCGAGAGGCGCAAGAGACCCAGTACTTC.

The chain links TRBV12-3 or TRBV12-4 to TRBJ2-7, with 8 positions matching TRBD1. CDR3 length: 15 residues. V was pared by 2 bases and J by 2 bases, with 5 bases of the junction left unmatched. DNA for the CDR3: TGTGCCAGCAGTTTAAGTGGGACAGGCACCTACGAGCAGTACTTC. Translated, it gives CASSLSGTGTYEQYF.

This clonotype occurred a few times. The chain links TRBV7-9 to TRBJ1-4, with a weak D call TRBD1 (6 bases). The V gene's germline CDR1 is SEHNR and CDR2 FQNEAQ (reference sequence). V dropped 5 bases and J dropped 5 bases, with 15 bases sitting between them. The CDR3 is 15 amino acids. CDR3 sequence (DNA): TGTGCCAGCAGCCCTGGGACACTAGAAAATGAAAAACTGTTTTTT. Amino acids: CASSPGTLENEKLFF.

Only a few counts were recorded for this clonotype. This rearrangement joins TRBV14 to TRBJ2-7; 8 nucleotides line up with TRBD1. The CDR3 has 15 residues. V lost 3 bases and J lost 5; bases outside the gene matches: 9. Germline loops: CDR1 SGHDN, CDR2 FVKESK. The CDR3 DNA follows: TGTGCCAGCAGCCAGACCAACAGGGGGTGGCACGAGCAGTACTTC. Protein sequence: CASSQTNRGWHEQYF.

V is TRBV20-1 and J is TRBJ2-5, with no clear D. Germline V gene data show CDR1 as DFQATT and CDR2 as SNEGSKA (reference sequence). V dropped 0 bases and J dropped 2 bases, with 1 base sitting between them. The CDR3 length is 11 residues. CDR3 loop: CSAREQETQYF. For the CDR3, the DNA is TGCAGTGCTAGAGAACAAGAGACCCAGTACTTC.

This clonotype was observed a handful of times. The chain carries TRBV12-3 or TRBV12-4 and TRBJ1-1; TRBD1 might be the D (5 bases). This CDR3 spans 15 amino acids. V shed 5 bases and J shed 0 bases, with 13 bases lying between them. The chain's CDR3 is CASSNLQAMNTEAFF. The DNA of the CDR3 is TGTGCCAGCAGTAATTTACAGGCTATGAACACTGAAGCTTTCTTT.

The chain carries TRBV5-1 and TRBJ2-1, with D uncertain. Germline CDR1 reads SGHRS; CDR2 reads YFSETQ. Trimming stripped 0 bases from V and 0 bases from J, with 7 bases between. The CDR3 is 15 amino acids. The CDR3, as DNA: TGCGCCAGCAGCTTGGACACCAGCTCCTACAATGAGCAGTTCTTC. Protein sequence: CASSLDTSSYNEQFF.

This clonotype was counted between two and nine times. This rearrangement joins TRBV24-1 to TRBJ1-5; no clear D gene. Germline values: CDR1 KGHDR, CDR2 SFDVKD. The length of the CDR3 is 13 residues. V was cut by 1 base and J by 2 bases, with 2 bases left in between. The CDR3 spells CATSDFGNQPQHF. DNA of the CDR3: TGTGCCACCAGTGATTTTGGCAATCAGCCCCAGCATTTT.

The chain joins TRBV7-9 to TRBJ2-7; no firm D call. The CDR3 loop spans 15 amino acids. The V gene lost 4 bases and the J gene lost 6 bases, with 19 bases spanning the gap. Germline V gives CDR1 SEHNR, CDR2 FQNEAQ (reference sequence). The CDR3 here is CASSSVLLRSGEQYF. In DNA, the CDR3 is TGTGCCAGCAGCTCTGTTCTCTTACGGTCGGGCGAGCAGTACTTC.

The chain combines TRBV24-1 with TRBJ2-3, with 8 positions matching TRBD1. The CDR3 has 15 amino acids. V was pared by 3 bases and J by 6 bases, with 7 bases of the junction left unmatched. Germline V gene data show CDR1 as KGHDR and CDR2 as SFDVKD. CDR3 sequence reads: CATSDQDRVGDTQYF. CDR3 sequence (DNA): TGTGCCACCAGTGATCAGGACAGGGTCGGGGATACGCAGTATTTT.

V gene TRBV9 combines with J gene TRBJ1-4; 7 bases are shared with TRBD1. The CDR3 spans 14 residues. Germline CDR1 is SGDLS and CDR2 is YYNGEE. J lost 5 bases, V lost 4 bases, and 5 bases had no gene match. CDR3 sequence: CASSRQGVNEKLFF. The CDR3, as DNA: TGTGCCAGCAGCCGACAGGGCGTAAATGAAAAACTGTTTTTT.

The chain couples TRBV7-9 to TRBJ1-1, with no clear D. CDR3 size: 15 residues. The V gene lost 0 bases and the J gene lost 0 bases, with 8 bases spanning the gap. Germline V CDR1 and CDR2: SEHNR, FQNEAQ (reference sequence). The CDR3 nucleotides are TGTGCCAGCAGCTTAGCAACAATCGTGAACACTGAAGCTTTCTTT. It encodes CASSLATIVNTEAFF.

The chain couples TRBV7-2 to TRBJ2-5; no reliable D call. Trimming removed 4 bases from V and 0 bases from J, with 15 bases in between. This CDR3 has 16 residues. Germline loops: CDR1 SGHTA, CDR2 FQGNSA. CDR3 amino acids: CASSSIYNKYQETQYF. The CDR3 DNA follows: TGTGCCAGCAGCTCAATCTATAACAAGTACCAAGAGACCCAGTACTTC.